The 4 T cell receptor beta chains in this list originate from one sample, sequenced in a study of T cells in Graves' hyperthyroidism and ophthalmopathy. Amplification yielded TCR beta CDR3 regions, with RNA transcripts as the source. The study used the HTBI primer set for a first-round RT-PCR of the TCR CDR3. From the multiplex PCR reads, TCRdb called clonotypes with MiXCR, one entry per CDR3 protein. This sample carries roughly 380,000 distinct CDR3 sequences, approximately 15% of them seen once, and the ten largest clones take 9.5% to 11%. Sequencing was performed on blood. These receptor sequences come from a woman aged 55-70 years with Graves' hyperthyroidism.

The V and J genes are TRBV19 and TRBJ1-4; the D is unclear. Germline V gene sequence: CDR1 LNHDA, CDR2 SQIVND (reference sequence). Trimming took off 7 bases at V and 0 bases at J, with 9 bases between the two ends. This CDR3 region has 14 residues. CDR3 bases: TGTGCCAGTACCACCCAAGCAACTAATGAAAAACTGTTTTTT. Protein product: CASTTQATNEKLFF.

This clonotype was picked up many times. The V gene is TRBV7-8, the J gene TRBJ1-1, with D maybe TRBD1 (5 bases). Germline CDR1 and CDR2: SGHVS and FQNEAQ. This CDR3 is 16 amino acids long. Trimming stripped 5 bases from V and 1 base from J, with 17 bases between. This CDR3 is CASSPLRGHPNTEAFF. CDR3 in DNA: TGTGCCAGCAGCCCCCTCCGCGGACACCCGAACACTGAAGCTTTCTTT. The full variable domain, in which reference TRBV7-8 and TRBJ1-1 provide the parts outside the CDR3, is GAGVSQSPRYKVAKRGQDVALRCDPISGHVSLFWYQQALGQGPEFLTYFQNEAQLDKSGLPSDRFFAERPEGSVSTLKIQRTQQEDSAVYLCASSPLRGHPNTEAFFGQGTRLTVV.

This clonotype was seen only a few times. This chain joins TRBV10-2 and TRBJ1-3; 12 positions agree with TRBD1. V gave up 0 bases and J gave up 3 bases; unmatched junction bases: 9. CDR1 WSHSY and CDR2 SAAADI come from the germline V gene. This CDR3 spans 19 amino acids. CDR3 in amino acids: CASSESSGTGGAGGNTIYF. DNA of the CDR3: TGCGCCAGCAGTGAGTCTTCCGGGACAGGGGGCGCCGGTGGAAACACCATATATTTT.

This clonotype was counted at least ten times. The chain carries TRBV12-3 or TRBV12-4 and TRBJ1-5, with a weak D call TRBD1 (5 bases). The CDR3 consists of 13 residues. With 6 bases removed from V and 3 bases from J, the gap between germline ends came to 9 bases. CDR3 loop: CASRRQSNQPQHF. CDR3 sequence (DNA): TGTGCCAGCAGAAGACAGTCCAATCAGCCCCAGCATTTT.